These 9 T cell receptor beta chains originate from one sample sequenced in a study of blood T cell repertoires in COVID-19. Produced via immunoSEQ multiplex PCR; TCRdb's table is partial and in-frame only. The repertoire holds 250,000 or so clones, with 88% as singletons. Sequences were obtained from peripheral blood. The receptors come from a man at least 80 years old with acute or convalescent COVID-19.

The rearrangement links TRBV6-5 to TRBJ2-7; 7 nucleotides match TRBD2. CDR1 is MNHEY, CDR2 SVGAGI, per germline. The J segment lost 1 base and the V segment lost 2 bases, leaving 2 bases of the junction unmatched. The CDR3 runs 14 residues. The CDR3 loop is CASSYREGSYEQYF. CDR3 DNA: TGTGCCAGCAGTTACAGGGAGGGGTCCTACGAGCAGTACTTC.

This sequence joins TRBV7-2 and TRBJ1-1; D remains unclear. The V gene lost 6 bases and the J gene lost 5 bases, with 13 bases spanning the gap. CDR3 length: 13 amino acids. CDR1 is SGHTA, CDR2 FQGNSA, per germline. The CDR3 sequence is CASSRGQETEAFF. CDR3 DNA sequence: TGTGCCAGCAGTCGTGGGCAGGAAACTGAAGCTTTCTTT.

The chain combines TRBV18 with TRBJ1-6; D is perhaps TRBD1 (5 bases). CDR1 and CDR2 from the germline V gene are KGHSH and LQKENI. The CDR3 consists of 14 residues. Trimming removed 3 bases at V and 12 bases at J, with 15 bases between. The CDR3 is CASSPRDFQRPLHF. In nucleotides, the CDR3 is TGTGCCAGCTCACCTAGGGACTTCCAAAGACCCCTCCACTTT.

The chain joins TRBV29-1 to TRBJ1-2; tentatively, D is TRBD1 (5 bases). V was trimmed by 0 bases and J by 3 bases, leaving 14 bases between them. The CDR3 runs 15 residues. Germline V gives CDR1 SQVTM, CDR2 ANQGSEA. The CDR3 spells CSVEDLSRGYYGYTF. For the CDR3, the DNA is TGCAGCGTTGAAGATCTTAGTCGGGGGTACTATGGCTACACCTTC.

This clone was seen a few times. The chain couples TRBV13 to TRBJ2-7; a possible D gene is TRBD2 (6 bases). The CDR3 is 13 amino acids. The V and J ends lost 1 base and 3 bases respectively, with 7 bases between them. The germline gives CDR1 PRHDT, CDR2 FYEKMQ (reference sequence). The CDR3, as DNA: TGTGCCAGCAGCTTAGTCGGGAGCTACGAGCAGTACTTC. It encodes CASSLVGSYEQYF.

V usage is TRBV18 and J usage is TRBJ1-2; 8 nucleotides match TRBD1. This CDR3 is built from 15 residues. Germline V lookup: CDR1 KGHSH, CDR2 LQKENI. The V gene end was trimmed by 1 base and the J gene end by 2 bases; junction bases not matched to a gene: 3. The CDR3 is CASSPRAGGNYGYTF. The CDR3 coding sequence is TGTGCCAGCTCACCACGGGCAGGGGGCAACTATGGCTACACCTTC. Full variable domain (missing parts from reference TRBV18 and TRBJ1-2): NAGVMQNPRHLVRRRGQEARLRCSPMKGHSHVYWYRQLPEEGLKFMVYLQKENIIDESGMPKERFSAEFPKEGPSILRIQQVVRGDSAAYFCASSPRAGGNYGYTFGSGTRLTVV.

This clone has just a few counts. The CDR3 protein is CASSSGLGNEKLFF. CDR3 DNA sequence: TGTGCCAGCAGTTCAGGGTTGGGTAATGAAAAACTGTTTTTT. The rearrangement uses TRBV6-5 and TRBJ1-4, with a weak D call TRBD1 (5 bases). The V and J ends lost 4 bases and 4 bases respectively, with 10 bases between them. The CDR3 consists of 14 residues. Germline assignment: CDR1 MNHEY and CDR2 SVGAGI.

This chain links TRBV19 with TRBJ1-2; D is perhaps TRBD1 (6 bases). The germline gives CDR1 LNHDA, CDR2 SQIVND (reference sequence). Trimming pared 4 bases from V and 4 bases from J, leaving 16 bases between. There are 15 residues in the CDR3. CDR3 residues: CASSTFTGSSYGYTF. The CDR3 nucleotides read TGTGCCAGTAGTACTTTCACAGGGTCGAGCTATGGCTACACCTTC.

Only one count was recorded for this clone. The rearrangement uses TRBV11-1 and TRBJ2-7; D uncertain. V dropped 1 base and J dropped 0 bases, with 10 bases sitting between them. The CDR3 totals 15 residues. CDR1 and CDR2 from the germline V gene are SGHAT and FQDESV (reference sequence). The CDR3 protein is CASSLVRGSSYEQYF. DNA for the CDR3: TGTGCCAGCAGCTTAGTTCGCGGCAGCTCCTACGAGCAGTACTTC.